The sample holds one count of the clone carrying this T cell receptor beta chain. There are 17 residues in the CDR3. CDR1 is LNHNV and CDR2 is YYDKDF in the germline V gene (reference sequence). V was clipped by 0 bases and J by 9 bases; unmatched bases: 13. This record comes from a study of blood T cell repertoires in COVID-19. Across the study: PBMCs, B-cell-depleted T cells, or T cells provided the cDNA or gDNA that made up the material.

The protocol was immunoSEQ multiplex PCR, while the TCRdb copy is restricted to in-frame clones and leaves out a portion. The data contain 150,000 to 200,000 clones, over 75% of them singletons. The recovered donors of Cohort 3 showed two negative PCRs, clearance, or symptom resolution. The sequence was collected from a woman between 18 and 29 years old who had recovered from COVID-19. Source material: PBMCs or T cells enriched from blood (not recorded which). The chain links TRBV15 to TRBJ2-1, with TRBD2 matching 8 bases. In DNA form, the CDR3 reads TGTGCCACCAGCAGAGAAGGATCGAGCGGGAGTAGGGGTGAGCAGTTCTTC. Translated, it gives CATSREGSSGSRGEQFF.